This T cell receptor beta chain was recovered during a study of blood T cell repertoires in COVID-19. About the study: From the United States, Italy and Spain came samples of acute and convalescent COVID-19.

The V gene's germline CDR1 is SEHNR and CDR2 FQNEAQ (reference sequence). This CDR3 is built from 12 residues. J lost 12 bases, V lost 3 bases, and 7 bases had no gene match. Under the authors' procedure: Estimation of nucleated cell counts relied on the amplification of reference gene primers. Method: immunoSEQ multiplex PCR; TCRdb's copy keeps in-frame clones and lacks some. For V, J and clone size, that table is used; D and trimming come from the DNA. The sample contains about 230,000 clones, roughly 80% of which appear only once. Sequenced sample: peripheral blood. The clonotype originates from a woman aged 70-85 years with active or convalescent COVID-19. The gene calls are TRBV7-9 and TRBJ1-2; 7 bases agree with TRBD1. CDR3 sequence (DNA): TGTGCCAGCAGCTTTAAGGAGGGGGCCCACACCTTC. The encoded protein is CASSFKEGAHTF.